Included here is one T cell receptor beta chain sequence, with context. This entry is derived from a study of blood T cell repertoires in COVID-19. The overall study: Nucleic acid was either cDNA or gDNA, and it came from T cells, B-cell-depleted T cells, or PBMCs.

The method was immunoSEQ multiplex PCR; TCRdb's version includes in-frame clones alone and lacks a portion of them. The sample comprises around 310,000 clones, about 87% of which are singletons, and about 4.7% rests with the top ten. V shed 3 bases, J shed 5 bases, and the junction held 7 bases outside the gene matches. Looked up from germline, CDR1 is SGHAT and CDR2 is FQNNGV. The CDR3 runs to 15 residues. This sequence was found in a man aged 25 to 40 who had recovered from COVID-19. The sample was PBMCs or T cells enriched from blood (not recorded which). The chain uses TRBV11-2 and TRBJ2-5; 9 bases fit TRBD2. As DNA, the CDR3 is TGTGCCAGCAGCTTTCAGCTAGCGGGGCGGGAGACCCAGTACTTC. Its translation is CASSFQLAGRETQYF.